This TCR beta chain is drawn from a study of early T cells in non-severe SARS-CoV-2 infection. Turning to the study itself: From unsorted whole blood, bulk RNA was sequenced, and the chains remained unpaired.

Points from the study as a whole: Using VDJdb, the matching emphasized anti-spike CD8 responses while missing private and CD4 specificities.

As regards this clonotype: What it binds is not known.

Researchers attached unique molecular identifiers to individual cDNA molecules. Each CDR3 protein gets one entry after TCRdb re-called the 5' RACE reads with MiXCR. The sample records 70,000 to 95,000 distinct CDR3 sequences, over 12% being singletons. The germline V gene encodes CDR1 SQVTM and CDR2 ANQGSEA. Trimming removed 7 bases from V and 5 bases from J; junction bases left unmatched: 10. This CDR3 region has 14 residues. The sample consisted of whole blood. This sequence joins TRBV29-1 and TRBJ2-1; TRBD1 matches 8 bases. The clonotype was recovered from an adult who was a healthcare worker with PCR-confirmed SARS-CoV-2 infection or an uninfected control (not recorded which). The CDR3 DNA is TGCAGCGCCGAAGGCCGGGACAGGAACAATGAGCAGTTCTTC. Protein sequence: CSAEGRDRNNEQFF.